This T cell receptor beta chain was recorded in a study of blood T cells in healthy people across ages. General study findings and limits: Strongly correlated with naive T cell percentage was TCR beta diversity.

The second PCR ran roughly 6 to 11 cycles with a sample-barcoded 5' primer and J-beta primers. TCRdb passed the 5' RACE reads through MiXCR, listing each CDR3 protein once. The sample has hundreds of thousands of distinct CDR3 sequences, about a third seen once; the top ten hold over 15%. Germline V CDR1 and CDR2: LNHDA, SQIVND (reference sequence). This CDR3 spans 12 amino acids. Trimming left V 6 bases short and J 7 bases short, with 12 bases between. Details on this clonotype: What it binds is not known.

The chain recombines TRBV19 with TRBJ1-1; D unresolved. This TCR was recovered from a woman of 80 years or more in good health. What was sequenced was blood. The DNA of the CDR3 is TGTGCCAGTAGCGATTTCCCGGGTGAAGCTTTCTTT. Its translation is CASSDFPGEAFF.